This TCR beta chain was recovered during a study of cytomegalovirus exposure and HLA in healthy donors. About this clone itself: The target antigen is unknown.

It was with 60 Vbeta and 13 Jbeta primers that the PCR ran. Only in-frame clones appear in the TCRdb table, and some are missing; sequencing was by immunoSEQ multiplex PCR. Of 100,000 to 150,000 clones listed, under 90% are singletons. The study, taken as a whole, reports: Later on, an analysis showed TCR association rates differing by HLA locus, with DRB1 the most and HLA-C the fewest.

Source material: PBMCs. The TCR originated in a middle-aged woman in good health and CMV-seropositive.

For the CDR3, the DNA is TGTGCCATCAGTGGGGGTCTAGCGGTTACTTACAATGAGCAGTTCTTC. Its protein product is CAISGGLAVTYNEQFF. V and J are TRBV10-3 and TRBJ2-1; 7 bases match TRBD2. The CDR3 is made up of 16 amino acids. The germline gives CDR1 ENHRY, CDR2 SYGVKD. V dropped 4 bases and J dropped 4; count of bases not matched to a gene: 10.